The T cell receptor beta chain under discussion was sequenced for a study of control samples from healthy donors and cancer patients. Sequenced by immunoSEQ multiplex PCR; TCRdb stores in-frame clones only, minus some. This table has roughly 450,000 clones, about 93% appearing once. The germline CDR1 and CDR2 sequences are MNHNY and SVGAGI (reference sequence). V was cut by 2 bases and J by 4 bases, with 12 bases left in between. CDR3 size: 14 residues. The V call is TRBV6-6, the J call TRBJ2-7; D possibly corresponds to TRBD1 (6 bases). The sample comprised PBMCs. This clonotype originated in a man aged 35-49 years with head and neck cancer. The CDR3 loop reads CASSYIDRQYEQYF. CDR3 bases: TGTGCCAGCAGTTACATAGACAGGCAATACGAGCAGTACTTC.